A single TCR beta chain is shown here with its context. The antigen is not known. This entry comes from a study of naive and memory T cell subsets. Study outcomes and limitations: Diversity fell and Gini index rose from naive through CM, EM, EMRA. Especially in CD8 cells, naive repertoires contained a few larger clonotypes, possibly CD45RA-re-expressing memory cells.

The CDR3 loop spans 15 amino acids. The V end was cut by 1 base, the J end by 4 bases, with 10 bases between. Germline lookup yields CDR1 SNHLY and CDR2 FYNNEI. Cells stained for CD3, CD4, CD8, CD45RA and CD27 were sorted into four subsets. The beta constant-region primer was an equimolar mix of two oligonucleotides covering TRBC1 and TRBC2. Ligated cDNA was amplified by four rounds of PCR with nested alpha and beta constant-region primers and SP2. TCRdb fed the UMI-ligation and nested PCR reads into MiXCR, producing one record per CDR3 protein. This sample has under 150,000 distinct CDR3 sequences, with 15% to 25% found just once.

This clonotype originated in a human donor in good health. The chain carries TRBV2 and TRBJ2-2; possible D gene TRBD2, 6 bases. What was sequenced was naive CD8+ T cells from blood. The CDR3: CASSEGGELTGELFF. CDR3 bases: TGTGCCAGCAGTGAAGGCGGGGAGCTCACCGGGGAGCTGTTTTTT.